This TCR beta chain was recorded in a study of cytomegalovirus exposure and HLA in healthy donors. PCR primers comprised 60 Vbeta and 13 Jbeta primers. In the source study's methods: In a later analysis, roughly 86 million unique TCR beta chains included roughly 11 million shared by two or more donors. Generated by immunoSEQ multiplex PCR, the TCRdb table keeps only in-frame clones and is missing some. The V and J calls and clone size were taken over from that table, and D and trimming were inferred from the DNA. The sample carries about 240,000 clones, around 81% recorded once. Germline V CDR1 and CDR2: MNHEY, SMNVEV (reference sequence). V shed 7 bases, J shed 2 bases, and the junction held 12 bases outside the gene matches. This CDR3 has 18 amino acids.

V gene TRBV27 combines with J gene TRBJ2-2; 11 bases match TRBD1. Input material: PBMCs. The sequence was collected from a woman aged 55-75 years in good health and CMV-seropositive. In DNA form, the CDR3 reads TGTGCCAGCACCTTTAAGGGACAGGGGGTCCCTAACACCGGGGAGCTGTTTTTT. Translating gives CASTFKGQGVPNTGELFF.